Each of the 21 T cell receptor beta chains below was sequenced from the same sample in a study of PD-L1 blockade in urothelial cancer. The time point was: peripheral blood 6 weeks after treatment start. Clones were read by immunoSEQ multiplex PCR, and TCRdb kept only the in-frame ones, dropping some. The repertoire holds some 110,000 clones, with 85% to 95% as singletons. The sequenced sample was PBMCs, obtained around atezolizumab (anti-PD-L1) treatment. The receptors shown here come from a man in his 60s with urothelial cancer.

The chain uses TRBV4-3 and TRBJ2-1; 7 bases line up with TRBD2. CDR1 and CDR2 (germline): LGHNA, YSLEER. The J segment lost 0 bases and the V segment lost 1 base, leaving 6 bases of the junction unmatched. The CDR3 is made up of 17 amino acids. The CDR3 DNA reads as TGCGCCAGCAGCCAAGGGACACTAGCGAGCTCCTACAATGAGCAGTTCTTC. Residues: CASSQGTLASSYNEQFF.

CDR3 in amino acids: CASSTTGVGYGYTF. CDR3 coding DNA: TGTGCCAGCAGTACAACAGGGGTTGGCTATGGCTACACCTTC. The genes are TRBV6-7 and TRBJ1-2; 7 nucleotides agree with TRBD1. TRBV6-7 is an ORF, and what it does is uncertain. Germline trimming cut 5 bases from V and 4 bases from J; bases unmatched to any gene: 7. The CDR3 runs 14 residues.

The CDR3 sequence is CASSIGSGRTNTGELFF. DNA of the CDR3: TGTGCCAGTAGTATCGGTAGCGGGAGAACTAACACCGGGGAGCTGTTTTTT. The V and J genes are TRBV19 and TRBJ2-2; 9 positions agree with TRBD2. This CDR3 has 17 amino acids. V was pared by 3 bases and J by 2 bases, with 7 bases of the junction left unmatched. The V gene's germline CDR1 is LNHDA and CDR2 SQIVND (reference sequence).

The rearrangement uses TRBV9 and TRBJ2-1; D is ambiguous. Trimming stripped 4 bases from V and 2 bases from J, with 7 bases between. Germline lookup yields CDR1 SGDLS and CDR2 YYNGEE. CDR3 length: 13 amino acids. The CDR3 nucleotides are TGTGCCAGCAGCTTTTCTCCCTACAATGAGCAGTTCTTC. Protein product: CASSFSPYNEQFF.

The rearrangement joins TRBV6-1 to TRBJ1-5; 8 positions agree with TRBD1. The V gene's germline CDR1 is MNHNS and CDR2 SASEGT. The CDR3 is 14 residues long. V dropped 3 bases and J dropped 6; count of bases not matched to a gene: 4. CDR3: CASSDSGGGQPQHF. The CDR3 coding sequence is TGTGCCAGCAGTGATTCAGGGGGCGGTCAGCCCCAGCATTTT.

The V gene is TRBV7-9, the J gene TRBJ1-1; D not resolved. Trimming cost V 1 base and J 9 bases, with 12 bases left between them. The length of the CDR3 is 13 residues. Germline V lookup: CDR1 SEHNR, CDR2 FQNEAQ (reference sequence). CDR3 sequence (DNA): TGTGCCAGCAGCTTAGGAGTCGACAAGCAAGCTTTCTTT. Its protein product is CASSLGVDKQAFF.

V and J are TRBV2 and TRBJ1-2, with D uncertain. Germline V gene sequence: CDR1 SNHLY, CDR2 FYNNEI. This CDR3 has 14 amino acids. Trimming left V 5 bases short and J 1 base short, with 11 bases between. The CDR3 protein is CASSRLQSNYGYTF. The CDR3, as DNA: TGTGCCAGCAGTCGTTTACAGAGTAACTATGGCTACACCTTC.

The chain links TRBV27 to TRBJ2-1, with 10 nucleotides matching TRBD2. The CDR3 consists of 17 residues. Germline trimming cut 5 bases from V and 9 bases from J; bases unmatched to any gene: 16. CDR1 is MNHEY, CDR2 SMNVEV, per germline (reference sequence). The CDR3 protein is CASSRSAGGPMIPEQFF. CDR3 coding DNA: TGTGCCAGCAGTCGCTCAGCGGGAGGGCCGATGATTCCTGAGCAGTTCTTC.

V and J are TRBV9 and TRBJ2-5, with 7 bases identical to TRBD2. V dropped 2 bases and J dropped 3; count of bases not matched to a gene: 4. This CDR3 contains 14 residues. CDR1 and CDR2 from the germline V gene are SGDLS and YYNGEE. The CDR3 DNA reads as TGTGCCAGCAGCGTGAATGCGGGAGAAGAGACCCAGTACTTC. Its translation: CASSVNAGEETQYF.

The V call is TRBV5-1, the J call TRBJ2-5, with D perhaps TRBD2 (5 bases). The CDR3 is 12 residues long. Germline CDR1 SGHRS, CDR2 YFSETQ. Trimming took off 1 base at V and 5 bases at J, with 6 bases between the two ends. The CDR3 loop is CASSLRGETQYF. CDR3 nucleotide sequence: TGCGCCAGCAGCTTGCGCGGGGAGACCCAGTACTTC.

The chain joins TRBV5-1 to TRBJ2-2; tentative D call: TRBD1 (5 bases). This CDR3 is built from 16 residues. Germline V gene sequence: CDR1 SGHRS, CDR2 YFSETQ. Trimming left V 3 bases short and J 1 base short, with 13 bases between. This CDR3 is CASSWAPTENTGELFF. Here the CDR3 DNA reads TGCGCCAGCAGCTGGGCACCGACAGAGAACACCGGGGAGCTGTTTTTT.

CDR3 sequence: CASSYRDRGPDTQYF. Written as DNA, the CDR3 is TGTGCCAGCAGTTACCGGGACAGGGGGCCGGATACGCAGTATTTT. The chain recombines TRBV5-5 with TRBJ2-3, with TRBD1 matching over 12 bases. The V segment lost 5 bases and the J segment 6 bases; nucleotides outside the gene matches: 7. The CDR3 is 15 amino acids. Germline CDR1 reads SGHKS; CDR2 reads YYEKEE (reference sequence).

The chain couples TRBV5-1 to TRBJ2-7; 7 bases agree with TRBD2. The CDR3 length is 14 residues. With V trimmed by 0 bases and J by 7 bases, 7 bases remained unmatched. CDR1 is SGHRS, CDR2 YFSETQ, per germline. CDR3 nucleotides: TGCGCCAGCAGCTTGGCTAGCGGAGCCCGGGAGCAGTACTTC. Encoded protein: CASSLASGAREQYF. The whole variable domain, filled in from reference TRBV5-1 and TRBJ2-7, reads KAGVTQTPRYLIKTRGQQVTLSCSPISGHRSVSWYQQTPGQGLQFLFEYFSETQRNKGNFPGRFSGRQFSNSRSEMNVSTLELGDSALYLCASSLASGAREQYFGPGTRLTVT.

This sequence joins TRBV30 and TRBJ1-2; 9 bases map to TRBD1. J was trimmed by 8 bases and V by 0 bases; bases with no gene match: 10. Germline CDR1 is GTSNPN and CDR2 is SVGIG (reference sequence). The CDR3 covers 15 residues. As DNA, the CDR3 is TGTGCCTGGAGTGTTGCCCCACAGGGGGCTTGGGGCTACACCTTC. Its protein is CAWSVAPQGAWGYTF.

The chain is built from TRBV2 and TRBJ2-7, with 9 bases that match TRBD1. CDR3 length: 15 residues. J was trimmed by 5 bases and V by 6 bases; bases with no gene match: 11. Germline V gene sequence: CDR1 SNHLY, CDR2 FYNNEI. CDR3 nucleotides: TGTGCCAGCAGCGCCTCGGACAGGGGAATCGACGAGCAGTACTTC. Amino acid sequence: CASSASDRGIDEQYF.

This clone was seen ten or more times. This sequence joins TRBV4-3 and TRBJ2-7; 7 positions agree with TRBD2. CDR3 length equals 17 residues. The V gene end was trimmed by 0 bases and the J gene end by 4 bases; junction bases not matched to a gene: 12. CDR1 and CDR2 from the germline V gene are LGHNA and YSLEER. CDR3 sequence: CASSQDHGSGFMYEQYF. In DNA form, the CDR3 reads TGCGCCAGCAGCCAAGATCATGGTAGCGGGTTTATGTACGAGCAGTACTTC.

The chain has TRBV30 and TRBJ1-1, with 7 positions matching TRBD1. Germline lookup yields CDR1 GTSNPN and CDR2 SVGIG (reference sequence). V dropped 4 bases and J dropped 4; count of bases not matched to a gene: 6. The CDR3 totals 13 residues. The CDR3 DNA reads TGTGCCTGGAAAGAACAGGGGACCACTGAAGCTTTCTTT. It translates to CAWKEQGTTEAFF.

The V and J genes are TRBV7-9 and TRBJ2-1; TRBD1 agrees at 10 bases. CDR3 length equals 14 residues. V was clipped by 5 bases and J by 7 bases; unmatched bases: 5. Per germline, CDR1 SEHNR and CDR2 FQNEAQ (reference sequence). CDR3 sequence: CASSPGTGENEQFF. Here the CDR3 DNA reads TGTGCCAGCAGCCCTGGGACAGGGGAGAATGAGCAGTTCTTC.

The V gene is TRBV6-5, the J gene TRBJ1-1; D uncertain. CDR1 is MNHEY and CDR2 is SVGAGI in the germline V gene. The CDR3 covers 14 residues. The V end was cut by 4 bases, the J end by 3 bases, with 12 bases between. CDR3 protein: CASSSMGRYTEAFF. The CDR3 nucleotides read TGTGCCAGCAGTTCAATGGGGAGATACACTGAAGCTTTCTTT.

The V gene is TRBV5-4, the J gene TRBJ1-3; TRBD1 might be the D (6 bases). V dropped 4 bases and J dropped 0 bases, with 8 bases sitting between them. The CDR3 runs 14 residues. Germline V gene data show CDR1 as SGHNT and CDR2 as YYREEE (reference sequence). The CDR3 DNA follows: TGTGCCAGCAGCCGGACAGACTCTGGAAACACCATATATTTT. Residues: CASSRTDSGNTIYF.

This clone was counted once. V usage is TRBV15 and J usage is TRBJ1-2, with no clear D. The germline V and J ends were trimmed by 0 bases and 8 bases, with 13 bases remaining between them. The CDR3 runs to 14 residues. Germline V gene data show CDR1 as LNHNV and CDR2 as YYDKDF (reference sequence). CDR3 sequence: CATSRDLVGRGYTF. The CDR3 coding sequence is TGTGCCACCAGCAGAGATCTTGTCGGGAGAGGCTACACCTTC. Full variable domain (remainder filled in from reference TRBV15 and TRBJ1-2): DAMVIQNPRYQVTQFGKPVTLSCSQTLNHNVMYWYQQKSSQAPKLLFHYYDKDFNNEADTPDNFQSRRPNTSFCFLDIRSPGLGDTAMYLCATSRDLVGRGYTFGSGTRLTVV.